The next 30 T cell receptor beta chains were all read from a single sample in a study of T cells after yellow fever vaccination. TCRdb used MiXCR to reprocess the 5' RACE reads, holding one entry per CDR3 protein. The sample holds 500,000 to 650,000 distinct CDR3 sequences; less than 20% are singletons and the top ten take roughly 17%. The specimen was PBMCs, collected about 5 days after the first yellow fever vaccination. The receptors originated from a man younger than 30 who received the YFV17D yellow fever vaccine.

This clonotype was seen a handful of times. V usage is TRBV7-9 and J usage is TRBJ1-5; 10 bases fit TRBD1. Trimming removed 1 base from V and 7 bases from J; junction bases left unmatched: 10. The CDR3 is made up of 17 amino acids. Germline V gives CDR1 SEHNR, CDR2 FQNEAQ (reference sequence). The CDR3 sequence: CASSLVAGTGVGQPQHF. CDR3 bases: TGTGCCAGCAGCTTAGTAGCCGGGACAGGGGTCGGGCAGCCCCAGCATTTT.

The rearrangement links TRBV10-3 to TRBJ1-1; D is unclear. This CDR3 comprises 14 residues. Deletions cut 0 bases from V and 6 bases from J, with 11 bases between. Germline V gene lookup returns CDR1 ENHRY and CDR2 SYGVKD. The CDR3 protein is CAISESETVSEAFF. The CDR3, as DNA: TGTGCCATCAGTGAGTCGGAAACAGTGTCTGAAGCTTTCTTT.

The chain links TRBV5-4 to TRBJ1-5; D ambiguous. V lost 2 bases and J lost 3, with 12 bases in between. The CDR3 consists of 15 residues. Per germline, CDR1 SGHNT and CDR2 YYREEE (reference sequence). In DNA form, the CDR3 reads TGTGCCAGCAGCTTCGGAGGGTCCCACAATCAGCCCCAGCATTTT. Translating it yields CASSFGGSHNQPQHF.

This sequence joins TRBV6-1 and TRBJ2-7; perhaps TRBD1 as D (5 bases). Trimming removed 4 bases from V and 1 base from J, with 14 bases in between. Germline V gene sequence: CDR1 MNHNS, CDR2 SASEGT. The CDR3 length is 15 residues. The CDR3 reads CASSALDSASYEQYV. In DNA form, the CDR3 reads TGTGCCAGCAGTGCCCTAGACAGTGCTTCCTACGAGCAGTACGTC.

This clonotype has ten or more counts. This chain connects TRBV7-8 to TRBJ2-1; 7 bases map to TRBD1. V lost 5 bases and J lost 0; bases outside the gene matches: 4. CDR1 and CDR2 (germline): SGHVS, FQNEAQ. The CDR3 length is 15 residues. CDR3 residues: CASSPTGHSYNEQFF. The CDR3 nucleotides read TGTGCCAGCAGCCCGACAGGGCACTCCTACAATGAGCAGTTCTTC.

Only a few counts were recorded for this clonotype. The chain couples TRBV30 to TRBJ2-7; D may be TRBD1 (6 bases). CDR3 length equals 11 residues. Germline CDR1 is GTSNPN and CDR2 is SVGIG (reference sequence). Trimming left V 1 base short and J 7 bases short, with 8 bases between. Here the CDR3 DNA reads TGTGCCTGGAGTGGACAGGCGGAGCAGTACTTC. This sequence encodes CAWSGQAEQYF. Filled out from reference TRBV30 and TRBJ2-7, the complete variable domain reads SQTIHQWPATLVQPVGSPLSLECTVEGTSNPNLYWYRQAAGRGLQLLFYSVGIGQISSEVPQNLSASRPQDRQFILSSKKLLLSDSGFYLCAWSGQAEQYFGPGTRLTVT.

This clonotype was seen at least ten times. The chain links TRBV21-1 to TRBJ1-1. TRBV21-1 is an annotated pseudogene. The CDR3 has 12 residues. The CDR3 DNA sequence: TGTGCCAGCAGCAAAGGGGGCACTGAAGCTTTCTTT. Encoded protein: CASSKGGTEAFF.

This clonotype has more than one count but fewer than ten. This chain joins TRBV7-9 and TRBJ2-5; 8 nucleotides agree with TRBD1. CDR3 length: 13 residues. J gave up 5 bases and V 5 bases, and 4 bases lay outside the gene matches. Germline CDR1 reads SEHNR; CDR2 reads FQNEAQ (reference sequence). Here the CDR3 reads CASSPWTGETQYF. The DNA for the CDR3 is TGTGCCAGCAGCCCGTGGACAGGGGAGACCCAGTACTTC.

This clonotype was counted between two and nine times. The chain employs TRBV16 and TRBJ2-1; the D gene is possibly TRBD1 (6 bases). V lost 0 bases and J 7 bases, leaving 13 bases between the germline ends. Germline V gives CDR1 KGHSY, CDR2 FQNENV. The CDR3 covers 15 residues. The CDR3: CASSQSSTGLNEQFF. CDR3 bases: TGTGCCAGCAGCCAATCGTCCACAGGGTTGAATGAGCAGTTCTTC. The whole variable domain, remainder taken from reference TRBV16 and TRBJ2-1, is GEEVAQTPKHLVRGEGQKAKLYCAPIKGHSYVFWYQQVLKNEFKFLISFQNENVFDETGMPKERFSAKCLPNSPCSLEIQATKLEDSAVYFCASSQSSTGLNEQFFGPGTRLTVL.

This chain joins TRBV7-3 and TRBJ1-5; D unresolved. This CDR3 has 12 residues. Per the germline V gene, CDR1 is SGHTA and CDR2 is FQGTGA. Trimming pared 5 bases from V and 11 bases from J, leaving 13 bases between. CDR3 sequence: CASSGDDGSQHF. The CDR3 nucleotides are TGTGCCAGCAGCGGTGATGATGGGTCCCAGCATTTT.

The V call is TRBV7-9, the J call TRBJ1-1; D is unclear. Germline V gene data show CDR1 as SEHNR and CDR2 as FQNEAQ (reference sequence). Trimming took 5 bases from V and 0 from J, leaving 10 bases between them. The CDR3 extends over 14 amino acids. The CDR3 sequence is CASSLHALNTEAFF. The CDR3 bases are TGTGCCAGCAGCCTCCATGCCCTGAACACTGAAGCTTTCTTT.

The chain couples TRBV4-2 to TRBJ2-7, with TRBD2 as a possible D gene (5 bases). The CDR3 runs 15 residues. The germline V gene has CDR1 LGHNA and CDR2 YNFKEQ. The germline V and J ends were trimmed by 1 base and 3 bases, with 13 bases remaining between them. CDR3 DNA: TGTGCCAGCAGCCAAGCGGAGAGTGGGAGCTACGAGCAGTACTTC. Its translation: CASSQAESGSYEQYF.

This clonotype has only a few counts. The CDR3 nucleotides are TGCGCCAGCAGCCAAGAGGCAGTCCAGAATGAAGCTTTCTTT. This translates into CASSQEAVQNEAFF. The chain has TRBV4-1 and TRBJ1-1; D not certain. Germline loops: CDR1 MGHRA, CDR2 YSYEKL. This CDR3 comprises 14 residues. Trimming cost V 0 bases and J 7 bases, with 12 bases left between them.

A few counts support this clonotype. This sequence joins TRBV19 and TRBJ2-1; TRBD1 might be the D (5 bases). The CDR3 loop spans 15 amino acids. Trimming took 3 bases from V and 8 from J, leaving 17 bases between them. Germline V gene data show CDR1 as LNHDA and CDR2 as SQIVND (reference sequence). Here the CDR3 reads CASSMTWQGSHEQFF. CDR3 DNA sequence: TGTGCCAGTAGTATGACCTGGCAGGGAAGTCATGAGCAGTTCTTC.

This clonotype was seen more than once but under ten times. The V and J genes are TRBV24-1 and TRBJ1-2; D ambiguous. Trimming pared 4 bases from V and 3 bases from J, leaving 8 bases between. From germline, CDR1 is KGHDR and CDR2 SFDVKD. CDR3 length equals 13 residues. CDR3 DNA sequence: TGTGCCACCAGTGAGCGGAGGGACTATGGCTACACCTTC. Protein product: CATSERRDYGYTF.

The V call is TRBV20-1, the J call TRBJ2-2; 10 bases align to TRBD1. J gave up 6 bases and V 6 bases, and 7 bases lay outside the gene matches. Per germline, CDR1 DFQATT and CDR2 SNEGSKA (reference sequence). The CDR3 length is 14 residues. CDR3: CSARTGTGAGELFF. The CDR3 DNA follows: TGCAGTGCCCGGACCGGGACAGGGGCCGGGGAGCTGTTTTTT.

This clonotype was detected many times. This chain links TRBV4-1 with TRBJ2-3; TRBD1 matches 7 bases. The CDR3 sequence is 15 residues long. Germline lookup yields CDR1 MGHRA and CDR2 YSYEKL. V lost 0 bases to trimming and J lost 1 base; unmatched junction nucleotides: 1. The CDR3 spells CASSQDDRGTDTQYF. The CDR3 coding sequence is TGCGCCAGCAGCCAAGATGACAGGGGCACAGATACGCAGTATTTT.

V is TRBV7-3 and J is TRBJ1-1; D uncertain. This CDR3 comprises 13 residues. The germline V and J ends were trimmed by 8 bases and 2 bases, with 12 bases remaining between them. Germline V CDR1 and CDR2: SGHTA, FQGTGA. This CDR3 is CASGWGFNTEAFF. The CDR3 DNA reads as TGTGCCAGCGGGTGGGGATTCAACACTGAAGCTTTCTTT.

The V and J genes are TRBV6-1 and TRBJ1-2; possibly TRBD1 for D (5 bases). The germline gives CDR1 MNHNS, CDR2 SASEGT. This CDR3 comprises 17 residues. The V gene lost 1 base and the J gene lost 1 base, with 16 bases spanning the gap. The CDR3 DNA follows: TGTGCCAGCAGTGAAGTTTTAATATTGACAGATAACTATGGCTACACCTTC. Translation gives CASSEVLILTDNYGYTF.

The rearrangement links TRBV6-2 or TRBV6-3 to TRBJ1-2; D may be TRBD1 (6 bases). This CDR3 is built from 15 residues. V lost 0 bases, J lost 2 bases, and 10 bases lay in between. Germline-derived CDR1 and CDR2 are MNHEY and SVGEGT. The CDR3 spells CASSYSPGENYGYTF. The DNA for the CDR3 is TGTGCCAGCAGTTACTCGCCAGGGGAAAACTATGGCTACACCTTC.

The chain combines TRBV4-1 with TRBJ1-1, with D uncertain. Germline loops: CDR1 MGHRA, CDR2 YSYEKL. V lost 0 bases and J lost 3, with 8 bases in between. This CDR3 is 14 amino acids long. CDR3 protein: CASSQDDGDTEAFF. Here the CDR3 DNA reads TGCGCCAGCAGCCAAGATGATGGGGACACTGAAGCTTTCTTT.

This clonotype was seen ten or more times. V and J are TRBV7-6 and TRBJ2-3; 10 bases fit TRBD2. The CDR3 consists of 18 residues. The ends lost 1 base at V and 1 base at J; junction bases unmatched: 8. CDR1 and CDR2 (germline): SGHVS, FNYEAQ. CDR3 DNA: TGTGCCAGCAGCTTAGGTAGCGGGGGGTTCTCTGGCACAGATACGCAGTATTTT. Amino acid sequence: CASSLGSGGFSGTDTQYF.

The chain has TRBV20-1 and TRBJ2-7, with 8 bases that match TRBD1. Trimming at V came to 1 base and at J to 4 bases, leaving 9 bases not matched to a gene. CDR3 length: 15 amino acids. Germline V gene sequence: CDR1 DFQATT, CDR2 SNEGSKA (reference sequence). CDR3 coding DNA: TGCAGTGCTAGAGTTCCGAGGACAGGGTGGTACGAGCAGTACTTC. As protein: CSARVPRTGWYEQYF.

This clonotype has just a few counts. The rearrangement joins TRBV5-1 to TRBJ1-1, with 9 bases matching TRBD1. The CDR3 consists of 15 residues. J gave up 4 bases and V 5 bases, and 9 bases lay outside the gene matches. CDR1 and CDR2 from the germline V gene are SGHRS and YFSETQ. CDR3 nucleotide sequence: TGCGCCAGCAGTCCCCAAACAGGGGGCTTCACTGAAGCTTTCTTT. Translated, it gives CASSPQTGGFTEAFF.

V usage is TRBV3-1 and J usage is TRBJ2-7; tentative D call: TRBD1 (6 bases). Germline CDR1 is LGHDT and CDR2 is YNNKEL (reference sequence). V lost 4 bases to trimming and J lost 9 bases, with 16 bases between them. This CDR3 region has 13 residues. The CDR3 loop is CASSLTPTGRQYV. The CDR3, as DNA: TGTGCCAGCAGCCTAACCCCGACAGGACGGCAGTACGTC.

V gene TRBV7-9 combines with J gene TRBJ1-1; weak D call: TRBD1 (5 bases). The CDR3 runs 12 residues. The V end was cut by 1 base, the J end by 8 bases, with 8 bases between. Per the germline V gene, CDR1 is SEHNR and CDR2 is FQNEAQ (reference sequence). The CDR3 sequence is CASSLGQLEAFF. The CDR3 DNA reads TGTGCCAGCAGCTTAGGACAGCTGGAAGCTTTCTTT.

The chain recombines TRBV10-3 with TRBJ2-1; D is unclear. V gave up 3 bases and J gave up 6 bases, with 6 bases separating them. From germline, CDR1 is ENHRY and CDR2 SYGVKD. The CDR3 loop spans 12 amino acids. The chain's CDR3 is CAISDRGNEQFF. The CDR3, as DNA: TGTGCCATCAGTGATCGAGGCAATGAGCAGTTCTTC.

The genes are TRBV15 and TRBJ2-5; 8 bases are a match to TRBD1. This CDR3 spans 14 amino acids. V dropped 3 bases and J dropped 2; count of bases not matched to a gene: 2. Germline V gene sequence: CDR1 LNHNV, CDR2 YYDKDF (reference sequence). The CDR3 DNA reads as TGTGCCACCAGCAGGACAGGGGATCAAGAGACCCAGTACTTC. Amino acid sequence: CATSRTGDQETQYF.

The gene calls are TRBV12-3 or TRBV12-4 and TRBJ2-5; D is ambiguous. The CDR3 consists of 13 residues. V was pared by 6 bases and J by 4 bases, with 12 bases between. CDR3 sequence: CASSPLYTETQYF. CDR3 nucleotides: TGTGCCAGCAGCCCCCTCTATACAGAGACCCAGTACTTC.

The chain has TRBV29-1 and TRBJ1-1; TRBD1 might be the D (6 bases). Looked up from germline, CDR1 is SQVTM and CDR2 is ANQGSEA. This CDR3 is 14 amino acids long. V lost 4 bases, J lost 3 bases, and 15 bases lay in between. Here the CDR3 reads CSVGGGRGDTEAFF. In nucleotides, the CDR3 is TGCAGCGTTGGAGGAGGGAGGGGGGACACTGAAGCTTTCTTT.